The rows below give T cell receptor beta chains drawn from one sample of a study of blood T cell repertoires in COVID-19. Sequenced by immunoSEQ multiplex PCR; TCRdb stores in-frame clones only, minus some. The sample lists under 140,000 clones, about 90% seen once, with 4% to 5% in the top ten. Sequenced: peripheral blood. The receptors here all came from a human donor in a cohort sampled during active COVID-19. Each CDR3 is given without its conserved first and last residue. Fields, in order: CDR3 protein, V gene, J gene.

AWSPDSNQPQH	TRBV30	TRBJ1-5
ASSRDRDYGYT	TRBV6-5	TRBJ1-2
ASSFPNDIYGYT	TRBV28	TRBJ1-2
ASSGSGTANTGELF	TRBV5-1	TRBJ2-2
ASSDWRGDTNNEQF	TRBV10-1	TRBJ2-1
ASSRRQGSQPQH	TRBV2	TRBJ1-5
ASSEVRLAGGFWY	TRBV10-2	TRBJ2-7
SAAGNEQF	TRBV20-1	TRBJ2-1
ASSSLRGGELF	TRBV6-2/TRBV6-3	TRBJ2-2
ASSATTYNEQF	TRBV5-4	TRBJ2-1
ASRRRSPGTGELF	TRBV2	TRBJ2-2
ASSKTGQNTEAF	TRBV6-4	TRBJ1-1
ASSPQGLAGGSGGANVLT	TRBV7-3	TRBJ2-6
ASRTGVGNQPQH	TRBV6-5	TRBJ1-5
ASGRGGSSYEQY	TRBV27	TRBJ2-7
ASSPPHGYEQY	TRBV18	TRBJ2-7
ASNSPGQGSRTEAF	TRBV28	TRBJ1-1
SATPRLRNTEAF	TRBV29-1	TRBJ1-1
ASSLVGGRAPGELF	TRBV11-3	TRBJ2-2
ASSRQTDQF	TRBV7-8	TRBJ2-1
ASSELDSNQPQH	TRBV6-1	TRBJ1-5
ATKARGVSYEQY	TRBV2	TRBJ2-7
ASRGQGGNIQY	TRBV2	TRBJ2-4
ASSQVPAGVEQY	TRBV3-1/TRBV3-2	TRBJ2-7
ASSLGDRGSDTEAF	TRBV5-1	TRBJ1-1
AWSGAGARQPQH	TRBV30	TRBJ1-5
ASSRVNSPLH	TRBV6-5	TRBJ1-6
ASGLFSSTAYNSPLH	TRBV12-5	TRBJ1-6
ASSSGNTNEKLF	TRBV5-1	TRBJ1-4
ASSVRPSRDTQY	TRBV9	TRBJ2-3
ASSATRGSGNTIY	TRBV11-2	TRBJ1-3